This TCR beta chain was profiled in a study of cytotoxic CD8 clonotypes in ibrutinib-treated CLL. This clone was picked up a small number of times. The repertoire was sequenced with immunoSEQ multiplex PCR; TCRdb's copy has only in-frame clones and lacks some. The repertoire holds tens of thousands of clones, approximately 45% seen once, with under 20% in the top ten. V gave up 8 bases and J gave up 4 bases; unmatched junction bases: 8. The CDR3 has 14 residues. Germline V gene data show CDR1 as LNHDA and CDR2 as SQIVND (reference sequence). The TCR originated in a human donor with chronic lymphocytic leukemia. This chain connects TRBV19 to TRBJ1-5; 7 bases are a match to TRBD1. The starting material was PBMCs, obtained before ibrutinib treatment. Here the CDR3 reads CASQIGGRNQPQHF. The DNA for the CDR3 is TGTGCCAGTCAGATAGGGGGCCGAAATCAGCCCCAGCATTTT.